This is a list of T cell receptor beta chains from one sample in a study of PD-1 blockade in classical Hodgkin lymphoma. TCRdb's table, derived via immunoSEQ multiplex PCR, lists solely in-frame clones and lacks some. The sample records about 19,000 clones, roughly three quarters being singletons. The sample consisted of peripheral blood mononuclear cells (PBMCs), taken before the fourth cycle of nivolumab. Every receptor here comes from a human donor with classical Hodgkin lymphoma. Both conserved end residues are part of each CDR3. D genes are given only for firm matches. Clone size appears in some rows only: once, few, many, or a class for an expanded clone.

. TRBJ1-2 . 12 TRBV5-1 TGCGCCAGCAGCTTAGGGCCGGGGGGCTACACCTTC CASSLGPGGYTF
. TRBJ1-4 TRBD1 15 TRBV7-2 TGTGCCAGCAGCTTAGTCAGGGGGCGAGATGAAAAACTGTTTTTT CASSLVRGRDEKLFF
few TRBJ1-4 . 16 TRBV4-3 TGCGCCAGCAGCCAAGATCACAGGAACTTTAATGAAAAACTGTTTTTT CASSQDHRNFNEKLFF
. TRBJ1-6 . 13 TRBV6-5 TGTGCCAGCAGACAGGGTGGAAGTTCACCCCTCCACTTT CASRQGGSSPLHF
few TRBJ2-7 . 13 TRBV9 TGTGCCAGCAGCGTAGTGGGGGGTGGCGAGCAGTACTTC CASSVVGGGEQYF
. TRBJ2-6 . 18 TRBV4-3 TGCGCCAGCAGCCCCACGTACGGGCTCCGCTCTGGGGCCAACGTCCTGACTTTC CASSPTYGLRSGANVLTF
. TRBJ2-3 . 14 TRBV19 TGTGCCAGTAGTATGGACCGACGTGTAGAAACGCAGTATTTT CASSMDRRVETQYF
. TRBJ2-3 TRBD2 15 TRBV29-1 TGCAGCGTTGAAGGTCTAGCGGGGGGCCAAGATACGCAGTATTTT CSVEGLAGGQDTQYF
. TRBJ2-5 TRBD1 15 TRBV28 TGTGCCAGCAGTTCCAGCGAGGACAGGGAATCGGCCCAGTACTTC CASSSSEDRESAQYF
. TRBJ2-3 . 15 TRBV18 TGTGCCAGCTCACCACGGGAGCGGACCACAGATACGCAGTATTTT CASSPRERTTDTQYF
once TRBJ1-5 . 13 TRBV27 TGTGCCAGCAGTTTTAAAGGGAATCAGCCCCAGCATTTT CASSFKGNQPQHF
. TRBJ2-1 . 12 TRBV6-1 TGTGCCAGCAGCCATACAGGGAATGAGCAGTTCTTC CASSHTGNEQFF
. TRBJ2-2 TRBD1 16 TRBV4-3 TGCGCCAGCAGCCCCCACGGGACAGGGAACACCGGGGAGCTGTTTTTT CASSPHGTGNTGELFF
medium-sized TRBJ1-2 . 16 TRBV2 TGTGCCAGCAGTACAACCCCAACGGGCATATACTATGGCTACACCTTC CASSTTPTGIYYGYTF
. TRBJ1-1 TRBD1 14 TRBV6-5 TGTGCCAGCAGTCTCCGACAGGGTTGGACTGAAGCTTTCTTT CASSLRQGWTEAFF
. TRBJ1-2 . 13 TRBV2 TGTGCCAGCAGTGAGGGGGGGGTTTATGGCTACACCTTC CASSEGGVYGYTF
. TRBJ1-2 . 13 TRBV5-4 TGTGCCAGCAGCGTACTCGGGGCCTATGGCTACACCTTC CASSVLGAYGYTF
. TRBJ1-5 . 13 TRBV28 TGTGCCAGCAGGGGAGTGGGGAGGGTCGGACAGCATTTT CASRGVGRVGQHF
. TRBJ2-3 TRBD1 15 TRBV28 TGTGCCAGCCCACCGGGACAGGGTAGCGCAGATACGCAGTATTTT CASPPGQGSADTQYF
. TRBJ2-2 TRBD2 16 TRBV19 TGTGCCAGTAGTATACTCAGCGGGGCCAACACCGGGGAGCTGTTTTTT CASSILSGANTGELFF
. TRBJ1-5 TRBD1 16 TRBV5-6 TGTGCCAGCAGCTTGGGGGGACAGGGTTTAAATCAGCCCCAGCACTTT CASSLGGQGLNQPQHF
. TRBJ2-5 . 14 TRBV19 TGTGCCAGTAGTCCCGACAGTTACCAAGAGACCCAGTACTTC CASSPDSYQETQYF
. TRBJ1-2 TRBD1 11 TRBV6-5 TGTGCCAGCACAAACTACAGGGGAGTCACCTTC CASTNYRGVTF
. TRBJ2-1 . 14 TRBV28 TGTGCCAGCAGAGAAGCGGGCTCATACAATGAGCAGTTCTTC CASREAGSYNEQFF
once TRBJ2-5 . 16 TRBV7-9 TGTGCCAGCAGCTTAGCTGTCGGGCCCAGATTGGAGACCCAGTACTTC CASSLAVGPRLETQYF
. TRBJ2-3 TRBD2 15 TRBV19 TGTGCCAGTATTTCGACTAGCGGGGCGACAGATACGCAGTATTTT CASISTSGATDTQYF
. TRBJ2-7 . 17 TRBV5-1 TGCGCCAGCAGCTTGGGGGTCAGGGGACTGTCTTCCTACGAGCAGTACTTC CASSLGVRGLSSYEQYF
. TRBJ2-4 TRBD2 20 TRBV4-2 TGTGCCAGCAGCCAAATCCCCCCTAGCGGCTGGACCCGGAGTCAGGCTATTCAGTACTTC CASSQIPPSGWTRSQAIQYF
once TRBJ2-7 . 10 TRBV28 TGTGCCAGCAGTGTGCCCGAGCAGTACTTC CASSVPEQYF
. TRBJ2-2 . 14 TRBV6-5 TGTGCCAGCAGACTAAGGGACCTGAGCGGGGAGCTGTTTTTT CASRLRDLSGELFF
. TRBJ1-2 . 14 TRBV10-2 TGCGCCAGCAGTGAGAGCGGCCCTAACTATGGCTACACCTTC CASSESGPNYGYTF
. TRBJ2-7 TRBD2 15 TRBV9 TGTGCCAGCGCGACCGGGACTAGCGGGACCCAAGAGCAGTACTTC CASATGTSGTQEQYF
. TRBJ1-5 . 17 TRBV27 TGTGCCAGCAGCCCCGGTTTGGGGGGCCGGCGGAATCAGCCCCAGCATTTT CASSPGLGGRRNQPQHF
once TRBJ1-1 . 15 TRBV4-3 TGCGCCAGCAGCCAAGATATAAACCCGAACACTGAAGCTTTCTTT CASSQDINPNTEAFF
. TRBJ1-2 TRBD1 14 TRBV7-2 TGTGCCAGCAGCCAAGACAGGGGCGACTATGGCTACACCTTC CASSQDRGDYGYTF
. TRBJ1-3 . 14 TRBV5-1 TGCGCCAGCAGCTTGGGACAGGCTGGAAACACCATATATTTT CASSLGQAGNTIYF
. TRBJ1-4 . 15 TRBV27 TGTGCCAGCAGCGAAACCAGGGCCACTAATGAAAAACTGTTTTTT CASSETRATNEKLFF
few TRBJ2-2 . 14 TRBV11-2 TGTGCCAGCAGCTTATTGGGTTCCTCCGGGGAGCTGTTTTTT CASSLLGSSGELFF
. TRBJ1-5 . 14 TRBV4-2 TGTGCCAGCAGCCAAGATTGGGGGAGCCAGCCCCAGCATTTT CASSQDWGSQPQHF
. TRBJ1-1 . 14 TRBV2 TGTGCCAGCAGTGAAGGAAACATGAACACTGAAGCTTTCTTT CASSEGNMNTEAFF
. TRBJ2-6 . 17 TRBV9 TGTGCCAGCAGCGTCCTTCCAAGTGACTCTGGGGCCAACGTCCTGACTTTC CASSVLPSDSGANVLTF
. TRBJ2-7 . 16 TRBV30 TGTGCCTGGAGTGCTTCGGAGGGGGCGCCCGGTTACGAGCAGTACTTC CAWSASEGAPGYEQYF
medium-sized TRBJ1-5 . 14 TRBV5-4 TGTGCCAGCAGCTTGGGTAGGGGGGGTCAGCCCCAGCATTTT CASSLGRGGQPQHF
. TRBJ1-4 . 12 TRBV10-1 TGCGCCAGCACAGAGGAGGATGAAAAACTGTTTTTT CASTEEDEKLFF
. TRBJ1-4 . 11 TRBV28 TGTGCCAGCAGTACCCCGAAAAAACTGTTTTTT CASSTPKKLFF
. TRBJ2-6 . 20 TRBV4-3 TGCGCCAGCAGCCAGGACCGCGCACATACAGGGATATCTGGGGCCAACGTCCTGACTTTC CASSQDRAHTGISGANVLTF
. TRBJ2-2 . 14 TRBV29-1 TGCAGCGCCCGACAGGTCGCGAACACCGGGGAGCTGTTTTTT CSARQVANTGELFF
. TRBJ1-1 . 13 TRBV7-2 TGTGCCAGCAGCTTAGGACAGAACACTGAAGCTTTCTTT CASSLGQNTEAFF
. TRBJ1-3 . 15 TRBV28 TGTGCCAGCAGTTTCCGGACGGTTTCTGGAAACACCATATATTTT CASSFRTVSGNTIYF
few TRBJ2-3 . 13 TRBV5-8 TGTGCCAGCAGCCCAACACATAGAGATACGCAGTATTTT CASSPTHRDTQYF
. TRBJ2-3 . 16 TRBV7-2 TGTGCCAGCAGCTTAGGGCGGGGTACTCCCACAGATACGCAGTATTTT CASSLGRGTPTDTQYF
. TRBJ2-1 . 12 TRBV18 TGTGCCAGCTCACCAGGGGGAAATGAGCAGTTCTTC CASSPGGNEQFF